These 22 T cell receptor beta chains share one sample of origin, sequenced in a study of HIV-infected patients and healthy controls. Reverse transcription used 450 to 650 ng RNA and constant-region primers for alpha and beta. Alpha and beta chain libraries were made separately by chain-specific third strand synthesis with multiplexing indices. TCRdb re-derived calls from the 5' RACE reads in MiXCR, one entry per CDR3 protein. Of around 18,000 distinct CDR3 sequences listed, 9.5% to 13% are singletons. The repertoire came from unfractionated whole blood and reflected all unsorted peripheral T cells. What was sequenced was blood. The origin of the receptors is an adult in good health.

This chain links TRBV4-3 with TRBJ2-2, with D unresolved. V was cut by 0 bases and J by 6 bases, with 17 bases left in between. The germline V gene encodes CDR1 LGHNA and CDR2 YSLEER. The CDR3 is 17 residues long. The DNA of the CDR3 is TGCGCCAGCAGCCAAGATCTTGGCAGTACGGTCCCCGGGGAGCTGTTTTTT. It specifies CASSQDLGSTVPGELFF.

This clonotype was recorded at least ten times. The chain couples TRBV14 to TRBJ2-5; TRBD2 is a possible D gene (6 bases). V was cut by 3 bases and J by 4 bases, with 12 bases left in between. This CDR3 region has 14 residues. Germline CDR1 and CDR2: SGHDN and FVKESK. As DNA, the CDR3 is TGTGCCAGCAGCCAGGGGAGGTGGTTAGAGACCCAGTACTTC. Amino acid sequence: CASSQGRWLETQYF.

This clonotype was seen only a few times. The V gene is TRBV5-8, the J gene TRBJ2-1, with no clear D. The CDR3 covers 15 residues. V lost 1 base, J lost 0 bases, and 8 bases lay in between. Germline-derived CDR1 and CDR2 are SGHTS and YDEGEE. CDR3: CASSLRMGSYNEQFF. CDR3 nucleotides: TGTGCCAGCAGCTTGAGGATGGGCTCCTACAATGAGCAGTTCTTC. Complete variable domain (other parts from reference TRBV5-8 and TRBJ2-1): EAGVTQSPTHLIKTRGQQATLRCSPISGHTSVYWYQQALGLGLQFLLWYDEGEERNRGNFPPRFSGRQFPNYSSELNVNALELEDSALYLCASSLRMGSYNEQFFGPGTRLTVL.

This clonotype was found a few times. The chain couples TRBV6-4 to TRBJ2-3; no definite D call. Germline V CDR1 and CDR2: MRHNA, SNTAGT. V lost 0 bases and J 10 bases, leaving 11 bases between the germline ends. This CDR3 has 13 residues. This CDR3 reads CASSDSAVDAQYF. The CDR3, as DNA: TGTGCCAGCAGTGACTCGGCGGTTGACGCGCAGTATTTT.

This clonotype was observed at least ten times. The chain is built from TRBV7-9 and TRBJ2-7, with D possibly matching TRBD2 (5 bases). Between the trimmed V and J ends, which lost 5 bases and 0 bases, there was a span of 11 bases. The CDR3 is 14 amino acids. Germline V gene lookup returns CDR1 SEHNR and CDR2 FQNEAQ (reference sequence). The CDR3 coding sequence is TGTGCCAGCAGCCCGAGCGGACTCTCCTACGAGCAGTACTTC. It is translated as CASSPSGLSYEQYF.

This clonotype was recorded a few times. Being one base from a much bigger clone, this may be a read error. The CDR3 DNA reads as TGTGCCGGCAGCCAAGAAAGCGCACACGGGAATGAGCAGTTCTTC. This translates into CAGSQESAHGNEQFF. The chain employs TRBV14 and TRBJ2-1; D not certain. Germline V gene data show CDR1 as SGHDN and CDR2 as FVKESK. CDR3 length: 15 amino acids.

This clonotype has a count of ten or more. DNA for the CDR3: TGTGCCAGCAGCCGCTTGGCTGATTCACCCCTCCACTTT. Translation gives CASSRLADSPLHF. The chain uses TRBV7-9 and TRBJ1-6; no definite D call. Per germline, CDR1 SEHNR and CDR2 FQNEAQ (reference sequence). The V end lost 5 bases, the J end lost 8 bases, and 10 bases lay between the germline ends. This CDR3 is built from 13 residues.

This clonotype is labeled medium-sized. The chain has TRBV7-6 and TRBJ2-3; 11 positions match TRBD2. The CDR3 loop spans 15 amino acids. Germline V gene lookup returns CDR1 SGHVS and CDR2 FNYEAQ. J was trimmed by 1 base and V by 4 bases; bases with no gene match: 1. As DNA, the CDR3 is TGTGCCAGCAGCTCGGGACTAGCGGGCACAGATACGCAGTATTTT. It is translated as CASSSGLAGTDTQYF.

This clonotype was seen many times. The CDR3, as DNA: TGTGCCAGCAGCCAAGATAGGGACGTGGGGCAGGAGACCTCCTACGAGCAGTACTTC. This sequence encodes CASSQDRDVGQETSYEQYF. This chain links TRBV14 with TRBJ2-7; D may be TRBD1 or TRBD2 (5 bases each). The V gene lost 0 bases and the J gene lost 0 bases, with 21 bases spanning the gap. The CDR3 contains 19 residues. Per the germline V gene, CDR1 is SGHDN and CDR2 is FVKESK.

In this sample, this clonotype turned up many times. J is TRBJ2-3 and V is TRBV27, with D maybe TRBD2 (6 bases). The length of the CDR3 is 13 residues. Trimming took off 8 bases at V and 0 bases at J, with 9 bases between the two ends. CDR1 and CDR2 from the germline V gene are MNHEY and SMNVEV (reference sequence). The CDR3 DNA reads as TGTGCCAGCCAGCGGGCTAGCACAGATACGCAGTATTTT. It is translated as CASQRASTDTQYF.

The rearrangement uses TRBV6-5 and TRBJ2-6; TRBD1 matches 7 bases. From germline, CDR1 is MNHEY and CDR2 SVGAGI. Trimming removed 5 bases from V and 2 bases from J; junction bases left unmatched: 6. The CDR3 consists of 16 residues. CDR3 nucleotides: TGTGCCAGCAGTCGTCAAGGGACAGCTGGGGCCAACGTCCTGACTTTC. Its protein is CASSRQGTAGANVLTF.

The DNA for the CDR3 is TGTGCCAGCTCACCACGCAGTGTAGGAGCTACCTACGAGCAGTACTTC. Its translation is CASSPRSVGATYEQYF. This sequence joins TRBV18 and TRBJ2-7, with unresolved D. Germline V gene data show CDR1 as KGHSH and CDR2 as LQKENI. Trimming stripped 1 base from V and 2 bases from J, with 15 bases between. CDR3 length equals 16 residues.

This clonotype showed up many times. This chain uses TRBV5-4 with TRBJ2-3, with 8 positions matching TRBD1. CDR1 is SGHNT, CDR2 YYREEE, per germline (reference sequence). V was clipped by 1 base and J by 2 bases; unmatched bases: 6. CDR3 size: 16 residues. The DNA for the CDR3 is TGTGCCAGCAGCTTGCACCGGGACAGGACCACAGATACGCAGTATTTT. It is translated as CASSLHRDRTTDTQYF.

This clonotype is labeled as medium-sized (0.01 to 0.1%). The chain carries TRBV6-2 or TRBV6-3 and TRBJ2-1, with D uncertain. CDR1 and CDR2 (germline): MNHEY, SVGEGT. V lost 7 bases and J lost 6, with 10 bases in between. CDR3 length equals 12 residues. The CDR3 DNA sequence: TGTGCCAGCACCCACCTCTCCAATGAGCAGTTCTTC. Its translation: CASTHLSNEQFF.

Relative to its sample, this clonotype is medium-sized (0.01 to 0.1%). V is TRBV9 and J is TRBJ2-2, with D maybe TRBD1 (5 bases). Trimming cost V 6 bases and J 0 bases, with 6 bases left between them. Germline V gene data show CDR1 as SGDLS and CDR2 as YYNGEE. This CDR3 has 13 residues. The CDR3 DNA reads as TGTGCCAGCAAGACAGCGAACACCGGGGAGCTGTTTTTT. This encodes CASKTANTGELFF.

This clonotype showed up just a few times. This chain connects TRBV20-1 to TRBJ2-5, with 7 bases lining up with TRBD2. The ends lost 6 bases at V and 5 bases at J; junction bases unmatched: 12. CDR3 size: 14 residues. CDR1 is DFQATT and CDR2 is SNEGSKA in the germline V gene (reference sequence). CDR3 sequence (DNA): TGCAGTGCCCCCCAGGCTAGCGGTGTGGAGACCCAGTACTTC. Amino acids: CSAPQASGVETQYF.

This clonotype was detected many times. This chain uses TRBV7-2 with TRBJ1-2; D is uncertain. The CDR3 totals 15 residues. V lost 4 bases and J lost 8, with 20 bases in between. In germline, CDR1 is SGHTA, CDR2 FQGNSA. CDR3: CASSSYLEGTRGYTF. Here the CDR3 DNA reads TGTGCCAGCAGCTCCTACCTGGAAGGAACGAGGGGCTACACCTTC.

The rearrangement links TRBV27 to TRBJ2-1, with 8 bases identical to TRBD2. This CDR3 is built from 13 residues. V was clipped by 6 bases and J by 10 bases; unmatched bases: 8. The V gene's germline CDR1 is MNHEY and CDR2 SMNVEV (reference sequence). The chain's CDR3 is CASRGTRMWEQFF. The CDR3 coding sequence is TGTGCCAGCAGGGGGACTAGGATGTGGGAGCAGTTCTTC.

The table lists this clonotype with many counts. This sequence joins TRBV7-6 and TRBJ2-5; the match to TRBD2 covers 12 bases. V dropped 0 bases and J dropped 2; count of bases not matched to a gene: 10. Germline values: CDR1 SGHVS, CDR2 FNYEAQ. The CDR3 is 19 residues long. The CDR3 here is CASSLALGTSGRRQETQYF. CDR3 sequence (DNA): TGTGCCAGCAGCTTAGCGCTAGGTACTAGCGGGAGGAGGCAAGAGACCCAGTACTTC.

This clonotype is labeled as medium-sized. This chain joins TRBV7-2 and TRBJ2-3, with D perhaps TRBD2 (6 bases). Trimming took 5 bases from V and 4 from J, leaving 13 bases between them. CDR1 and CDR2 from the germline V gene are SGHTA and FQGNSA. This CDR3 is built from 14 residues. CDR3 sequence (DNA): TGTGCCAGCAGCATACGACTAGTTGCAGATACGCAGTATTTT. This codes for CASSIRLVADTQYF. Filled out from reference TRBV7-2 and TRBJ2-3, the complete variable domain reads GAGVSQSPSNKVTEKGKDVELRCDPISGHTALYWYRQSLGQGLEFLIYFQGNSAPDKSGLPSDRFSAERTGGSVSTLTIQRTQQEDSAVYLCASSIRLVADTQYFGPGTRLTVL.

This clonotype was recorded many times. CDR3 region: CAIPDRGGGYTF. DNA of the CDR3: TGTGCCATCCCCGACAGGGGAGGAGGCTACACCTTC. The genes are TRBV10-3 and TRBJ1-2, with TRBD1 matching 8 bases. The length of the CDR3 is 12 residues. Germline loops: CDR1 ENHRY, CDR2 SYGVKD. V shed 8 bases, J shed 8 bases, and the junction held 7 bases outside the gene matches.

This clonotype was recorded many times. This rearrangement joins TRBV6-5 to TRBJ2-6; the match to TRBD2 covers 13 bases. CDR1 and CDR2 (germline): MNHEY, SVGAGI. V was pared by 6 bases and J by 0 bases, with 5 bases of the junction left unmatched. The CDR3 extends over 18 amino acids. The CDR3, as DNA: TGTGCCAGCAGGGGGACTAGCGGGGTTTTCTCTGGGGCCAACGTCCTGACTTTC. Amino acids: CASRGTSGVFSGANVLTF.